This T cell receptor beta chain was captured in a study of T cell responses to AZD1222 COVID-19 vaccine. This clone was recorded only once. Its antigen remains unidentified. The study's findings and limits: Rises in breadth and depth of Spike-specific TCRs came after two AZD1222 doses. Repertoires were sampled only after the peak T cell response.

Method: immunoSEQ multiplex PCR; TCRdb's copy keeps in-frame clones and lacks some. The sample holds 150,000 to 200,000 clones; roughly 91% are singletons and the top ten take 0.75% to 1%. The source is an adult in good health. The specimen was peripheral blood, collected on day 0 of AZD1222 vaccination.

In nucleotides, the CDR3 is TGCAGTGCTAGTCGGCCAGCGGTGAACACCGGGGAGCTGTTTTTT. Residues: CSASRPAVNTGELFF. This rearrangement joins TRBV20-1 to TRBJ2-2; a possible D gene is TRBD2 (5 bases). CDR3 length equals 15 residues. Deletions cut 3 bases from V and 1 base from J, with 12 bases between. CDR1 is DFQATT, CDR2 SNEGSKA, per germline (reference sequence).